This TCR beta chain was profiled in a study of T cells in localized non-small cell lung cancer. Whole-study results and caveats: Uninvolved adjacent lung showed higher T cell clonality than tumor. Analysis by sequencing included only one tumor region, so heterogeneity remains possible.

Some clones are missing from TCRdb's copy, which holds only in-frame ones; the method was immunoSEQ multiplex PCR. Found here are approximately 76,000 clones, around 82% of them singletons; the top ten hold roughly 9.8%. Regarding this clone: Its matching antigen is unknown.

Germline V CDR1 and CDR2: MNHNS, SASEGT. This CDR3 spans 15 amino acids. V lost 5 bases and J 5 bases, leaving 19 bases between the germline ends. The rearrangement joins TRBV6-1 to TRBJ2-7; tentative D call: TRBD1 (6 bases). Sequenced here: peripheral blood, sampled before any cancer treatment. The source of this sequence is an older female donor with stage I lung adenocarcinoma. The CDR3 region has the DNA TGTGCCAGCAGTCACAGGGATGGGAAGCAGGACGAGCAGTACTTC. This translates into CASSHRDGKQDEQYF.